The table lists the clone carrying this T cell receptor beta chain with many counts. The sample belongs to a study of T cells in Graves' hyperthyroidism and ophthalmopathy. V dropped 0 bases and J dropped 3; count of bases not matched to a gene: 0. The CDR3 totals 14 residues. Germline V gene data show CDR1 as DFQATT and CDR2 as SNEGSKA (reference sequence). Using RNA transcripts as the source, TCR beta CDR3 regions were amplified. The primer set for the first-round RT-PCR of the TCR CDR3 was HTBI. Each CDR3 protein gets one entry after TCRdb re-called the multiplex PCR reads with MiXCR. The data contain 380,000 or so distinct CDR3 sequences, about 13% of them seen just once; the ten biggest clones take up 20%.

The TCR originated in a man aged 30-40 years with Graves' hyperthyroidism that later progressed to Graves' ophthalmopathy. The rearrangement links TRBV20-1 to TRBJ2-2; 8 positions agree with TRBD2. The sequenced sample consisted of blood. CDR3 residues: CSAREAGDTGELFF. CDR3 nucleotide sequence: TGCAGTGCTAGAGAAGCGGGGGACACCGGGGAGCTGTTTTTT.